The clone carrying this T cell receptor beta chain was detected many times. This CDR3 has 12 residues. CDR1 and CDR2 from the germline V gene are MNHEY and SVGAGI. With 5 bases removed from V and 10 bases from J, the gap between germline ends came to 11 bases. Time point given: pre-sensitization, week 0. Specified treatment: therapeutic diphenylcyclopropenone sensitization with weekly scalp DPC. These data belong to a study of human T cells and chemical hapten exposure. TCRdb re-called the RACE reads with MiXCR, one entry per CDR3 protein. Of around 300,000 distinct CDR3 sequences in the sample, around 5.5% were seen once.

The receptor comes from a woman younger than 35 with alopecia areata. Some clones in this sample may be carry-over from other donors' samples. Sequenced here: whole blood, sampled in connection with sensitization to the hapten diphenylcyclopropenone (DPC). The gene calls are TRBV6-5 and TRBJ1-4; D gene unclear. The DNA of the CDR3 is TGTGCCAGCAGTGGTCGAGGCGGAAAACTGTTTTTT. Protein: CASSGRGGKLFF.